These 29 T cell receptor beta chains were sequenced from one sample in a study of cytomegalovirus exposure and HLA in healthy donors. It was with 60 Vbeta and 13 Jbeta primers that the PCR ran. Sequencing used immunoSEQ multiplex PCR; TCRdb keeps in-frame clones, though not all of them. The table lists about 140,000 clones, under 80% of them singletons, with approximately 10% in the top ten. Sequenced material: PBMCs. These receptors all come from a woman between 45 and 65 years old in good health and CMV-seropositive.

V usage is TRBV28 and J usage is TRBJ2-2, with no clear D. Trimming took off 8 bases at V and 2 bases at J, with 12 bases between the two ends. Germline values: CDR1 MDHEN, CDR2 SYDVKM. CDR3 length equals 14 residues. Here the CDR3 DNA reads TGTGCCAGCCGCTCTAAAGAAAACACCGGGGAGCTGTTTTTT. Amino acids: CASRSKENTGELFF.

V usage is TRBV28 and J usage is TRBJ2-7; 8 bases map to TRBD2. Germline values: CDR1 MDHEN, CDR2 SYDVKM. The CDR3 extends over 15 amino acids. V shed 2 bases, J shed 4 bases, and the junction held 7 bases outside the gene matches. The CDR3 reads CASSLRVAGRYEQYF. CDR3 sequence (DNA): TGTGCCAGCAGTTTAAGGGTAGCGGGGCGATACGAGCAGTACTTC.

This clone was counted only a few times. This chain uses TRBV6-6 with TRBJ1-1; unclear D gene. The CDR3 is 13 amino acids. Germline CDR1 is MNHNY and CDR2 is SVGAGI (reference sequence). V lost 7 bases and J 3 bases, leaving 12 bases between the germline ends. Here the CDR3 reads CASKAPQDTEAFF. In DNA form, the CDR3 reads TGTGCCAGCAAAGCTCCCCAGGACACTGAAGCTTTCTTT.

This chain joins TRBV12-5 and TRBJ2-2; 12 nucleotides match TRBD1. The V and J ends lost 8 bases and 5 bases, in that order; junction bases with no gene match: 9. This CDR3 is built from 16 residues. The germline gives CDR1 LGHNT, CDR2 FRNRAP. DNA for the CDR3: TGTGCTAGTCGGCCGGGACAGGGGGCGTGGACCGGGGAGCTGTTTTTT. Translated: CASRPGQGAWTGELFF.

The genes are TRBV5-6 and TRBJ1-1; the D gene is possibly TRBD1 (6 bases). This CDR3 spans 14 amino acids. V was shortened by 0 bases and J by 7 bases, with 13 bases between the two germline ends. CDR1 SGHDT and CDR2 YYEEEE come from the germline V gene. DNA of the CDR3: TGTGCCAGCAGCTTGGCTCAGGGGTGGAGTGAAGCTTTCTTT. This translates into CASSLAQGWSEAFF.

The gene calls are TRBV27 and TRBJ1-4; 10 positions agree with TRBD1. In germline, CDR1 is MNHEY, CDR2 SMNVEV (reference sequence). The CDR3 spans 16 residues. V lost 5 bases and J lost 6; bases outside the gene matches: 9. CDR3 sequence: CASSALPGTGDEKLFF. Written as DNA, the CDR3 is TGTGCCAGCAGTGCGCTCCCCGGGACAGGGGATGAAAAACTGTTTTTT.

The genes are TRBV5-8 and TRBJ2-6; the D gene is possibly TRBD2 (5 bases). The germline V and J ends were trimmed by 1 base and 1 base, with 9 bases remaining between them. The length of the CDR3 is 16 residues. CDR1 is SGHTS, CDR2 YDEGEE, per germline. CDR3 loop: CASSLKGASGANVLTF. The CDR3, as DNA: TGTGCCAGCAGCTTGAAGGGAGCATCTGGGGCCAACGTCCTGACTTTC.

V and J are TRBV6-5 and TRBJ2-7; TRBD2 agrees at 8 bases. J was trimmed by 3 bases and V by 2 bases; bases with no gene match: 6. Germline CDR1 MNHEY, CDR2 SVGAGI. The CDR3 is 15 amino acids. DNA for the CDR3: TGTGCCAGCAGTTACGATCCAAGCGGGGGCTACGAGCAGTACTTC. Its protein product is CASSYDPSGGYEQYF.

The count of this clone is one. The rearrangement uses TRBV2 and TRBJ1-2, with 7 bases that match TRBD1. The junction had 7 bases not matched to a gene; V was cut back by 6 bases and J by 0 bases. Germline V gene sequence: CDR1 SNHLY, CDR2 FYNNEI. This CDR3 has 15 amino acids. The CDR3 is CASSGTEIANYGYTF. The DNA of the CDR3 is TGTGCCAGCAGCGGGACAGAAATCGCTAACTATGGCTACACCTTC.

This chain uses TRBV5-1 with TRBJ2-1, with D perhaps matching TRBD2 (5 bases). The V and J ends lost 2 bases and 4 bases respectively, with 13 bases between them. This CDR3 region has 15 residues. Germline V gives CDR1 SGHRS, CDR2 YFSETQ. CDR3: CASSLAFGMYNEQFF. CDR3 nucleotide sequence: TGCGCCAGCAGCTTAGCCTTCGGGATGTACAATGAGCAGTTCTTC.

V and J are TRBV6-4 and TRBJ1-1; 10 bases fit TRBD1. Trimming cost V 5 bases and J 4 bases; bases outside gene matches: 7. This CDR3 has 15 amino acids. Looked up from germline, CDR1 is MRHNA and CDR2 is SNTAGT. The CDR3 loop reads CASSTQTGGITEAFF. The CDR3 DNA reads TGTGCCAGCAGTACCCAGACAGGGGGCATCACTGAAGCTTTCTTT.

The chain carries TRBV27 and TRBJ2-7; 8 bases align to TRBD1. Germline loops: CDR1 MNHEY, CDR2 SMNVEV (reference sequence). There are 18 residues in the CDR3. Trimming at V came to 8 bases and at J to 7 bases, leaving 25 bases not matched to a gene. CDR3 nucleotides: TGTGCCAGCGCTTCTCGAGGTCTCTCGGACAGGGTTAGAGTAGAGCAGTACTTC. Encoded protein: CASASRGLSDRVRVEQYF.

This chain uses TRBV7-2 with TRBJ1-6; D not certain. The germline V and J ends were trimmed by 1 base and 7 bases, with 14 bases remaining between them. This CDR3 region has 16 residues. Germline V gene lookup returns CDR1 SGHTA and CDR2 FQGNSA. This chain's CDR3 is CASSLVAGAGNSPLHF. As DNA, the CDR3 is TGTGCCAGCAGCTTAGTCGCTGGCGCGGGGAATTCACCCCTCCACTTT.

This chain links TRBV11-3 with TRBJ2-1, with D possibly matching TRBD1 (6 bases). Trimming removed 4 bases at V and 5 bases at J, with 15 bases between. CDR1 and CDR2 from the germline V gene are SGHNT and YENEEA. CDR3 size: 15 residues. In DNA, the CDR3 is TGTGCCAGCAGCTCCAATACCGGACAGCACAATGAGCAGTTCTTC. Its translation: CASSSNTGQHNEQFF.

This chain uses TRBV7-2 with TRBJ2-3, with D uncertain. Germline values: CDR1 SGHTA, CDR2 FQGNSA. Trimming stripped 5 bases from V and 4 bases from J, with 7 bases between. The length of the CDR3 is 12 residues. For the CDR3, the DNA is TGTGCCAGCAGCCTCCGGGCAGATACGCAGTATTTT. This encodes CASSLRADTQYF.

This chain joins TRBV10-3 and TRBJ2-5, with 10 bases aligning to TRBD1. This CDR3 spans 13 amino acids. Germline CDR1 is ENHRY and CDR2 is SYGVKD. With V trimmed by 6 bases and J by 4 bases, 2 bases remained unmatched. Here the CDR3 DNA reads TGTGCCATCAGGGGACAGGGGATAGAGACCCAGTACTTC. It codes for CAIRGQGIETQYF.

The gene calls are TRBV2 and TRBJ2-7; tentative D call: TRBD2 (7 bases). In germline, CDR1 is SNHLY, CDR2 FYNNEI. The germline V and J ends were trimmed by 9 bases and 5 bases, with 20 bases remaining between them. The CDR3 runs to 14 residues. The CDR3 is CARGGATAAHEQYF. In DNA, the CDR3 is TGTGCCAGGGGGGGGGCTACCGCCGCCCACGAGCAGTACTTC.

The chain employs TRBV29-1 and TRBJ2-1; the D gene is possibly TRBD2 (6 bases). The CDR3 runs to 10 residues. CDR1 is SQVTM and CDR2 is ANQGSEA in the germline V gene. Trimming removed 5 bases at V and 12 bases at J, with 11 bases between. The CDR3 here is CSVSDGRQFF. The DNA for the CDR3 is TGCAGCGTTTCCGACGGGAGGCAGTTCTTC.

The chain combines TRBV28 with TRBJ1-4; 7 bases line up with TRBD1. Germline CDR1 is MDHEN and CDR2 is SYDVKM. CDR3 size: 14 residues. The J segment lost 4 bases and the V segment lost 6 bases, leaving 5 bases of the junction unmatched. For the CDR3, the DNA is TGTGCCAGCAGCCGGGACAGACATAATGAAAAACTGTTTTTT. It codes for CASSRDRHNEKLFF.

The chain couples TRBV30 to TRBJ1-3; D gene uncertain. Germline CDR1 reads GTSNPN; CDR2 reads SVGIG (reference sequence). V lost 0 bases and J 2 bases, leaving 2 bases between the germline ends. There are 12 residues in the CDR3. In nucleotides, the CDR3 is TGTGCCTGGAGTGTTACTGGAAACACCATATATTTT. Its protein is CAWSVTGNTIYF. Full variable domain (outside the CDR3, taken from reference TRBV30 and TRBJ1-3): SQTIHQWPATLVQPVGSPLSLECTVEGTSNPNLYWYRQAAGRGLQLLFYSVGIGQISSEVPQNLSASRPQDRQFILSSKKLLLSDSGFYLCAWSVTGNTIYFGEGSWLTVV.

The V and J genes are TRBV6-6 and TRBJ1-2, with TRBD1 identical over 8 bases. The ends lost 9 bases at V and 2 bases at J; junction bases unmatched: 5. Germline CDR1 MNHNY, CDR2 SVGAGI (reference sequence). The CDR3 contains 13 residues. The CDR3 spells CASTQGANYGYTF. DNA for the CDR3: TGTGCCAGTACTCAGGGGGCAAACTATGGCTACACCTTC.

The J gene is TRBJ2-5, the V gene TRBV7-9; no clear D gene. Germline V gene data show CDR1 as SEHNR and CDR2 as FQNEAQ (reference sequence). Trimming cost V 0 bases and J 1 base, with 3 bases left between them. The CDR3 runs to 13 residues. CDR3 protein: CASSLAAQETQYF. The CDR3 DNA sequence: TGTGCCAGCAGCTTAGCGGCCCAAGAGACCCAGTACTTC. Looking up the rest from reference TRBV7-9 and TRBJ2-5 gives the full variable domain: DTGVSQNPRHKITKRGQNVTFRCDPISEHNRLYWYRQTLGQGPEFLTYFQNEAQLEKSRLLSDRFSAERPKGSFSTLEIQRTEQGDSAMYLCASSLAAQETQYFGPGTRLLVL.

This chain links TRBV21-1 with TRBJ2-5; the table's TRBD1 call for D was not verified on the DNA. TRBV21-1 is a listed pseudogene. The CDR3 runs 16 residues. The CDR3 protein is CASSKGGDRGEETQYF. The CDR3 DNA sequence: TGTGCCAGCAGCAAAGGAGGTGACAGGGGAGAGGAGACCCAGTACTTC.

The chain links TRBV5-4 to TRBJ2-7; 10 nucleotides line up with TRBD2. Losses at the gene ends were 2 bases for V and 2 bases for J; bases not matched to a gene: 4. The CDR3 is made up of 15 amino acids. Germline CDR1 and CDR2: SGHNT and YYREEE (reference sequence). The CDR3 spells CASSLMSGGAYEQYF. As DNA, the CDR3 is TGTGCCAGCAGCTTAATGAGCGGGGGGGCCTACGAGCAGTACTTC.

This rearrangement joins TRBV28 to TRBJ2-6; possible D gene TRBD1, 5 bases. This CDR3 region has 14 residues. Trimming took 0 bases from V and 13 from J, leaving 13 bases between them. CDR1 and CDR2 (germline): MDHEN, SYDVKM. CDR3 sequence (DNA): TGTGCCAGCAGTTTATGGGGCAGGGAAGAGGTCCTGACTTTC. Its protein product is CASSLWGREEVLTF.

This clone has a single count. V and J are TRBV30 and TRBJ1-2; 12 bases match TRBD1. The CDR3 loop spans 20 amino acids. CDR1 GTSNPN and CDR2 SVGIG come from the germline V gene (reference sequence). V lost 0 bases, J lost 3 bases, and 17 bases stayed unmatched. The chain's CDR3 is CAWSVIQSPGQGAFDYGYTF. The CDR3 nucleotides read TGTGCCTGGAGTGTTATCCAATCTCCGGGACAGGGGGCGTTTGACTATGGCTACACCTTC.

This chain connects TRBV29-1 to TRBJ1-1, with a possible D match to TRBD1 (6 bases). The V end was cut by 5 bases, the J end by 1 base, with 11 bases between. This CDR3 has 13 amino acids. CDR1 is SQVTM, CDR2 ANQGSEA, per germline. CDR3 coding DNA: TGCAGCGTTCACAGGGACCCGAACACTGAAGCTTTCTTT. This sequence encodes CSVHRDPNTEAFF.

The V and J genes are TRBV27 and TRBJ2-3, with D possibly matching TRBD1 (6 bases). The CDR3 consists of 14 residues. Germline V lookup: CDR1 MNHEY, CDR2 SMNVEV (reference sequence). Trimming took off 3 bases at V and 3 bases at J, with 10 bases between the two ends. The CDR3 is CASSFRDNTDTQYF. DNA of the CDR3: TGTGCCAGCAGTTTCAGGGACAATACAGATACGCAGTATTTT.

The chain joins TRBV7-9 to TRBJ1-6; 9 bases are a match to TRBD1. After removal of 5 bases from V and 8 bases from J, the junction contained 10 bases not matched to a gene. The length of the CDR3 is 16 residues. Per the germline V gene, CDR1 is SEHNR and CDR2 is FQNEAQ (reference sequence). The CDR3 DNA is TGTGCCAGCAGCATGCGACCGGGACAGGGAGATTCACCCCTCCACTTT. This sequence encodes CASSMRPGQGDSPLHF.